These 2 T cell receptor beta chains were all obtained from the same sample, sequenced in a study of shared clonotypes between healthy human individuals. The repertoire was sequenced with immunoSEQ multiplex PCR; TCRdb's copy has only in-frame clones and lacks some. In the table there are roughly 500,000 clones, about 96% of which are singletons. Sequencing was carried out using naive CD4+ T cells sorted from blood. As to subset: CD45RA+ positively selected. The origin of the receptors is a woman under 40 in good health.

The chain combines TRBV4-1 with TRBJ1-1; no clear D gene. The CDR3 runs 14 residues. The ends were cut back, 6 bases at V and 3 bases at J, with 14 bases in the middle. From germline, CDR1 is MGHRA and CDR2 YSYEKL. In DNA, the CDR3 is TGCGCCAGCAGACTGGGATCCCGCGACACTGAAGCTTTCTTT. Protein sequence: CASRLGSRDTEAFF.

V and J are TRBV19 and TRBJ2-7, with a weak D call TRBD2 (5 bases). This CDR3 contains 16 residues. The V end was cut by 5 bases, the J end by 0 bases, with 17 bases between. The V gene's germline CDR1 is LNHDA and CDR2 SQIVND (reference sequence). CDR3 residues: CASSSFGSGDSYEQYF. The CDR3 DNA sequence: TGTGCCAGTAGTTCGTTTGGGAGCGGAGACTCCTACGAGCAGTACTTC.